This TCR beta chain was recorded in a study of cytomegalovirus exposure and HLA in healthy donors. The PCR made use of 60 Vbeta and 13 Jbeta primers. Here immunoSEQ multiplex PCR was the method, and the copy in TCRdb shows in-frame clones only, minus some. Of about 240,000 clones listed, around 80% are singletons. Germline CDR1 reads GTSNPN; CDR2 reads SVGIG (reference sequence). V lost 3 bases and J lost 5, with 19 bases in between. The CDR3 is 15 residues long. The sequenced sample consisted of PBMCs. The source of this sequence is a boy younger than 18 in good health and CMV-seronegative. The chain joins TRBV30 to TRBJ1-2, with a weak D call TRBD1 (5 bases). The CDR3 coding sequence is TGTGCCTGGAGGGAGGGGCGGGTATCCGGGTATGGCTACACCTTC. Its protein product is CAWREGRVSGYGYTF.